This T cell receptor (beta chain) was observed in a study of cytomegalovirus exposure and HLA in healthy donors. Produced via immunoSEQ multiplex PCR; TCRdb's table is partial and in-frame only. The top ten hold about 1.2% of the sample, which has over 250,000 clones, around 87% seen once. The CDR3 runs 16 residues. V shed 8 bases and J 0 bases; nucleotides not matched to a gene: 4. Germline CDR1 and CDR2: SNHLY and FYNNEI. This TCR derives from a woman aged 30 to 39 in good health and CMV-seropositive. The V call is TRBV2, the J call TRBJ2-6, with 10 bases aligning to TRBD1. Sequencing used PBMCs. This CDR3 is CASGDRGTSGANVLTF. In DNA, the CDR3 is TGTGCCAGCGGGGACAGGGGTACCTCTGGGGCCAACGTCCTGACTTTC.